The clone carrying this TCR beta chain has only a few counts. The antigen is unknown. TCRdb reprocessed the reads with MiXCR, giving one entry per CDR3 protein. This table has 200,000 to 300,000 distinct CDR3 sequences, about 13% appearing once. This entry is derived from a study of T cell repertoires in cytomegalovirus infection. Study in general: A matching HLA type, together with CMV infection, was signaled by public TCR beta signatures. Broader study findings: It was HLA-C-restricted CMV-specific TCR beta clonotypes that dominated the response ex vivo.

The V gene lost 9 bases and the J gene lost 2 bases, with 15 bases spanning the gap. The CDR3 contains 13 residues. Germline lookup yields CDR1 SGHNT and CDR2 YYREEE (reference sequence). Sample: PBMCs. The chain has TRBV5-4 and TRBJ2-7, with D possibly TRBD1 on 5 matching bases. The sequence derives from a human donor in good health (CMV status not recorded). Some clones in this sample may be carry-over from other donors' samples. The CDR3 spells CANGMTEAYEQYF. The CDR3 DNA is TGTGCCAACGGAATGACAGAAGCCTACGAGCAGTACTTC.